The 11 T cell receptor beta chains given below trace back to one sample, sequenced in a study of T-cell memory formation after mild COVID-19 (dated by TCRdb to about 2021). Libraries were built with 5' RACE. TCRdb names Illumina NovaSeq 6000 as the instrument used. TCRdb reprocessing: public reads trimmed at Q25 with fastp, clones called with MiXCR, in-frame beta chains kept. Records with the same CDR3 protein are collapsed into one entry carrying the most frequent genes and DNA. In all, the sample holds 390,000 or so distinct CDR3 sequences, and about 16% of those were seen once. The leading ten clones occupy 20% to 25% of the sample. The sequenced material came from PBMCs or a T cell subset sorted from them (not recorded which). Every receptor here comes from a man aged 18 to 35 who had mild COVID-19 (a few samples of this study predate the infection). The sample titles of this study are shuffled in the database, so cell type and time point are left out; the donor was told from shared clones.

This clonotype was observed many times. The chain uses TRBV25-1 and TRBJ2-6; D is unclear. Deletions cut 6 bases from V and 1 base from J, with 4 bases between. The germline V gene encodes CDR1 MGHDK and CDR2 SYGVNS. This CDR3 spans 13 amino acids. CDR3 protein: CASRGSGANVLTF. CDR3 DNA: TGTGCCAGCAGGGGGTCTGGGGCCAACGTCCTGACTTTC.

This chain uses TRBV12-3 or TRBV12-4 with TRBJ1-5, with TRBD1 identical over 12 bases. CDR3 length: 16 amino acids. The V segment lost 10 bases and the J segment 2 bases; nucleotides outside the gene matches: 9. For the CDR3, the DNA is TGTGCCACCCAATTAGGGACAGGGGGCGGCAATCAGCCCCAGCATTTT. Translated, it gives CATQLGTGGGNQPQHF.

The chain carries TRBV4-3 and TRBJ1-1; D is possibly TRBD1 (6 bases). The CDR3 is 18 amino acids. The germline V gene has CDR1 LGHNA and CDR2 YSLEER. V was pared by 0 bases and J by 3 bases, with 20 bases between. CDR3 sequence (DNA): TGCGCCAGCAGCCAAGATCAGTGGGTGACAGGAGGGTACACTGAAGCTTTCTTT. Amino acids: CASSQDQWVTGGYTEAFF.

This clonotype was recorded a few times. The chain has TRBV7-9 and TRBJ2-1; D is unclear. Germline loops: CDR1 SEHNR, CDR2 FQNEAQ (reference sequence). CDR3 size: 16 residues. The V end lost 1 base, the J end lost 0 bases, and 10 bases lay between the germline ends. The CDR3 nucleotides read TGTGCCAGCAGCTTAGTATTTGCAGACTCCTACAATGAGCAGTTCTTC. This sequence encodes CASSLVFADSYNEQFF.

This chain joins TRBV29-1 and TRBJ2-7; 14 nucleotides line up with TRBD2. Germline lookup yields CDR1 SQVTM and CDR2 ANQGSEA. Trimming at V came to 6 bases and at J to 0 bases, leaving 10 bases not matched to a gene. CDR3 length: 17 amino acids. For the CDR3, the DNA is TGCAGCGTAACGGGACTAGCGGGAGCATGGGGCTCCTACGAGCAGTACTTC. Protein: CSVTGLAGAWGSYEQYF.

The chain uses TRBV7-2 and TRBJ1-2, with a weak D call TRBD1 (5 bases). The CDR3 covers 16 residues. Germline assignment: CDR1 SGHTA and CDR2 FQGNSA. V was pared by 2 bases and J by 4 bases, with 17 bases between. CDR3 in DNA: TGTGCCAGCAGCTTAAGCTCAAGGGGCGCGTCCTATGGCTACACCTTC. Translation gives CASSLSSRGASYGYTF.

V gene TRBV7-2 combines with J gene TRBJ2-1; unclear D gene. The V end lost 0 bases, the J end lost 2 bases, and 5 bases lay between the germline ends. CDR1 and CDR2 from the germline V gene are SGHTA and FQGNSA. CDR3 length: 14 residues. This CDR3 is CASSLAEAYNEQFF. The DNA for the CDR3 is TGTGCCAGCAGCTTAGCCGAAGCCTACAATGAGCAGTTCTTC.

This clonotype was seen more than once but under ten times. The V gene is TRBV5-1, the J gene TRBJ2-2, with 8 positions matching TRBD1. The V gene's germline CDR1 is SGHRS and CDR2 YFSETQ. The CDR3 consists of 15 residues. V was pared by 3 bases and J by 5 bases, with 6 bases of the junction left unmatched. The CDR3 reads CASSSRTGMTGELFF. The CDR3 region has the DNA TGCGCCAGCAGCTCGCGGACAGGGATGACCGGGGAGCTGTTTTTT. Variable domain in full (rest from reference TRBV5-1 and TRBJ2-2): KAGVTQTPRYLIKTRGQQVTLSCSPISGHRSVSWYQQTPGQGLQFLFEYFSETQRNKGNFPGRFSGRQFSNSRSEMNVSTLELGDSALYLCASSSRTGMTGELFFGEGSRLTVL.

This clonotype was seen only a few times. The chain employs TRBV6-5 and TRBJ2-7; 9 bases map to TRBD1. Germline lookup yields CDR1 MNHEY and CDR2 SVGAGI. The CDR3 covers 17 residues. V lost 4 bases and J lost 1; bases outside the gene matches: 11. DNA of the CDR3: TGTGCCAGCAGTTTCCTACTCGGGACAGGGTCTTCCTACGAGCAGTACTTC. Translation gives CASSFLLGTGSSYEQYF.

The chain uses TRBV5-1 and TRBJ2-3, with D perhaps given as TRBD1 or TRBD2 (6 bases each). Trimming left V 4 bases short and J 2 bases short, with 17 bases between. The CDR3 contains 16 residues. Germline-derived CDR1 and CDR2 are SGHRS and YFSETQ. The CDR3 DNA reads as TGCGCCAGCAGCGGAGGAGGGGACACTGCCACAGATACGCAGTATTTT. Encoded protein: CASSGGGDTATDTQYF.

This clonotype turned up a few times. The chain is built from TRBV20-1 and TRBJ2-3; D is undetermined. Germline values: CDR1 DFQATT, CDR2 SNEGSKA (reference sequence). This CDR3 region has 16 residues. Trimming pared 3 bases from V and 4 bases from J, leaving 20 bases between. The CDR3 DNA follows: TGCAGTGCTAGCGAAGATGGACGGTCCAGCGCAGATACGCAGTATTTT. Encoded protein: CSASEDGRSSADTQYF.